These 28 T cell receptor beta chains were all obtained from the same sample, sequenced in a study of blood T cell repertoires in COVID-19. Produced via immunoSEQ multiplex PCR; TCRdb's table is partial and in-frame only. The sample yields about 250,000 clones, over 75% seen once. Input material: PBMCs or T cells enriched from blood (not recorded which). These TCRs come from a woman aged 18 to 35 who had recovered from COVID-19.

DNA of the CDR3: TGTGCCAGCAGAGGCGGGCCAGGAGAGACCCAGTACTTC. Translated: CASRGGPGETQYF. The V and J genes are TRBV2 and TRBJ2-5; D might be TRBD2 (5 bases). The CDR3 totals 13 residues. CDR1 SNHLY and CDR2 FYNNEI come from the germline V gene. V was clipped by 6 bases and J by 4 bases, with 12 bases between them.

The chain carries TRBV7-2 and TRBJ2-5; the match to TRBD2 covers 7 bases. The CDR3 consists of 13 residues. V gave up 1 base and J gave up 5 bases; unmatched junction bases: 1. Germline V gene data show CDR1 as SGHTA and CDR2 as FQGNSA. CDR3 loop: CASSLGGGETQYF. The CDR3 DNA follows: TGTGCCAGCAGCTTAGGGGGAGGGGAGACCCAGTACTTC.

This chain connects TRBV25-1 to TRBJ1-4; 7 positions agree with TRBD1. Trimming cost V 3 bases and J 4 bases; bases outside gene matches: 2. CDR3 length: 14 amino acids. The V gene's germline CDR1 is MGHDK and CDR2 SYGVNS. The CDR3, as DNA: TGTGCCAGCAGTGAGCCAGGGGGTAATGAAAAACTGTTTTTT. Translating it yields CASSEPGGNEKLFF. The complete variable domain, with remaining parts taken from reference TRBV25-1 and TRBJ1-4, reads EADIYQTPRYLVIGTGKKITLECSQTMGHDKMYWYQQDPGMELHLIHYSYGVNSTEKGDLSSESTVSRIRTEHFPLTLESARPSHTSQYLCASSEPGGNEKLFFGSGTQLSVL.

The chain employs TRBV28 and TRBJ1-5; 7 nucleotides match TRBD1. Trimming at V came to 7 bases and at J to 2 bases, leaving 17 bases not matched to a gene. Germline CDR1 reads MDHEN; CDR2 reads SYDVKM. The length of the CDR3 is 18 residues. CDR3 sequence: CASTQLNQGGLGNQPQHF. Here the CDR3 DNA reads TGTGCCAGCACACAACTAAACCAAGGGGGCCTCGGCAATCAGCCCCAGCATTTT.

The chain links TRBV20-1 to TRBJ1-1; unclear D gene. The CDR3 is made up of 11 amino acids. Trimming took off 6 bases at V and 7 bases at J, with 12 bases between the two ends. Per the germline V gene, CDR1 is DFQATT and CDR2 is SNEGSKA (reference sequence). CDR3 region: CSALPGIEAFF. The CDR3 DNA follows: TGCAGTGCCCTTCCAGGCATTGAAGCTTTCTTT.

The CDR3: CASSFRGNYGYTF. The DNA for the CDR3 is TGCGCCAGCAGTTTCAGGGGCAACTATGGCTACACCTTC. The J gene is TRBJ1-2, the V gene TRBV5-1, with D perhaps matching TRBD1 (6 bases). V lost 5 bases and J lost 2, with 10 bases in between. From germline, CDR1 is SGHRS and CDR2 YFSETQ. The CDR3 covers 13 residues.

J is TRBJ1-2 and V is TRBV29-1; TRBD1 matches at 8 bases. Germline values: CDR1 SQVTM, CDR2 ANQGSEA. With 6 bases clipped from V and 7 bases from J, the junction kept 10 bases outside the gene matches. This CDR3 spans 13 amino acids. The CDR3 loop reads CSVSQGDPGGYTF. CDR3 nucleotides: TGCAGCGTATCACAGGGGGACCCCGGTGGCTACACCTTC. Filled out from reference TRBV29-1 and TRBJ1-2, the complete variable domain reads SAVISQKPSRDICQRGTSLTIQCQVDSQVTMMFWYRQQPGQSLTLIATANQGSEATYESGFVIDKFPISRPNLTFSTLTVSNMSPEDSSIYLCSVSQGDPGGYTFGSGTRLTVV.

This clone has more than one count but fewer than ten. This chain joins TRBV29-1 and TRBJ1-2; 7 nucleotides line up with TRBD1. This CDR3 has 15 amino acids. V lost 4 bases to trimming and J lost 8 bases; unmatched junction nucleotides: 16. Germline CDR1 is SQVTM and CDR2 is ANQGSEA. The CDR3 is CSVGRGTASIGGYTF. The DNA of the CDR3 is TGCAGCGTTGGGAGAGGGACAGCTAGCATCGGGGGCTACACCTTC.

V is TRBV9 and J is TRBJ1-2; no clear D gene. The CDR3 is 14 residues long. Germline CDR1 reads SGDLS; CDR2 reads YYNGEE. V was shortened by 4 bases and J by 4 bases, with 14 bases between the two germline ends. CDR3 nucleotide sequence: TGTGCCAGCAGCCCTCCCCCTGGGAGCTATGGCTACACCTTC. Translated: CASSPPPGSYGYTF.

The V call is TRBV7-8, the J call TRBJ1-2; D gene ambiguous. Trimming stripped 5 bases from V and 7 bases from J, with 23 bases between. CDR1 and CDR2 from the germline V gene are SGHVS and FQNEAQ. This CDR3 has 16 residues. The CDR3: CASSINTGNPYVGYTF. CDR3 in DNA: TGTGCCAGCAGCATCAATACCGGGAACCCCTATGTTGGCTACACCTTC. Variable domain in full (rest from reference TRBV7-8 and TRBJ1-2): GAGVSQSPRYKVAKRGQDVALRCDPISGHVSLFWYQQALGQGPEFLTYFQNEAQLDKSGLPSDRFFAERPEGSVSTLKIQRTQQEDSAVYLCASSINTGNPYVGYTFGSGTRLTVV.

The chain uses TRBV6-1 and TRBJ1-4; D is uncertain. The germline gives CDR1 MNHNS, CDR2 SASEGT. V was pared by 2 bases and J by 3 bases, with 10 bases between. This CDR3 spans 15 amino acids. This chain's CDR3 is CASSETGLANEKLFF. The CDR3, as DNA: TGTGCCAGCAGTGAAACGGGGTTGGCTAATGAAAAACTGTTTTTT.

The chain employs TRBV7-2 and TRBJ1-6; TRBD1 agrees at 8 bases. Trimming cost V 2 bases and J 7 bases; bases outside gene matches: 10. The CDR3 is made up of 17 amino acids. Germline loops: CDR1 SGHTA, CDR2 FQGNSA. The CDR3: CASSLPDREGWNSPLHF. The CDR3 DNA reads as TGTGCCAGCAGCTTACCGGACAGGGAGGGATGGAATTCACCCCTCCACTTT.

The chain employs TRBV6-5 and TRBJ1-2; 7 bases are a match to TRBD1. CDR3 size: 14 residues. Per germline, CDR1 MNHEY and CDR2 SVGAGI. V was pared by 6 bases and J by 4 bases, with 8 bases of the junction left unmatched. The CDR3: CASREGATVYGYTF. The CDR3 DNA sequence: TGTGCCAGCAGGGAGGGGGCCACGGTCTATGGCTACACCTTC.

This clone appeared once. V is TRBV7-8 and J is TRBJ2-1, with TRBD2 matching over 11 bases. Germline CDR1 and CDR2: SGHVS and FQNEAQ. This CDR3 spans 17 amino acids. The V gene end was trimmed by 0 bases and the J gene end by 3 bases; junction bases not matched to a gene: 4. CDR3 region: CASSLAGTSGFYNEQFF. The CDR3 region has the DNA TGTGCCAGCAGCTTAGCTGGGACTAGCGGATTCTACAATGAGCAGTTCTTC.

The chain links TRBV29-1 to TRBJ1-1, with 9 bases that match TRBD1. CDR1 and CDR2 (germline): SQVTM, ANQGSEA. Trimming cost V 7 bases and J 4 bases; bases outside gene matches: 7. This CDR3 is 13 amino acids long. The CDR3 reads CSANRGQGTEAFF. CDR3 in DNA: TGCAGCGCCAACAGGGGGCAGGGCACTGAAGCTTTCTTT.

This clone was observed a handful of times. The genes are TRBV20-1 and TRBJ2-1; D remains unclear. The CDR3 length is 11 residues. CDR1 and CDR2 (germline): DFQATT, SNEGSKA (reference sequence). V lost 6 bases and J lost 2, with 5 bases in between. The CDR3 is CSAPAYNEQFF. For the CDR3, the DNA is TGCAGTGCCCCGGCCTACAATGAGCAGTTCTTC.

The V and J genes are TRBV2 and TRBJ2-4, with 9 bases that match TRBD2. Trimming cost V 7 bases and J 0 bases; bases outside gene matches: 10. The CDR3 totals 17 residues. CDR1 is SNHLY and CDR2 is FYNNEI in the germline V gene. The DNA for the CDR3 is TGTGCCAGCATACAAGGGCTAGCGGGGTTAGCCAAAAACATTCAGTACTTC. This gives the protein CASIQGLAGLAKNIQYF.

The CDR3 coding sequence is TGTGCCAGCAGCTTAGACCCGGCGGGGGGCGGGTATGGCTACACCTTC. It codes for CASSLDPAGGGYGYTF. The rearrangement joins TRBV11-2 to TRBJ1-2; D is perhaps TRBD1 (6 bases). V lost 0 bases to trimming and J lost 5 bases, with 16 bases between them. Germline V lookup: CDR1 SGHAT, CDR2 FQNNGV. The CDR3 is 16 residues long.

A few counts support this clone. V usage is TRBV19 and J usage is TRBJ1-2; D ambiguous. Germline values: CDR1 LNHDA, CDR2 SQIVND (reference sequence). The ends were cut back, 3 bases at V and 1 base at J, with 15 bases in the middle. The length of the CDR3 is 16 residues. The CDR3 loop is CASSIIGNEGNYGYTF. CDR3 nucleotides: TGTGCCAGTAGTATTATAGGGAATGAGGGTAACTATGGCTACACCTTC.

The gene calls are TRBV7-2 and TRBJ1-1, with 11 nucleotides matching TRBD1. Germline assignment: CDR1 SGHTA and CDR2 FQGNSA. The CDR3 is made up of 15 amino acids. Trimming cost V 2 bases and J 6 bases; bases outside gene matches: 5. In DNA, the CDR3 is TGTGCCAGCAGCTTAAAGGGACAGGGGGGTGCTGAAGCTTTCTTT. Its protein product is CASSLKGQGGAEAFF.

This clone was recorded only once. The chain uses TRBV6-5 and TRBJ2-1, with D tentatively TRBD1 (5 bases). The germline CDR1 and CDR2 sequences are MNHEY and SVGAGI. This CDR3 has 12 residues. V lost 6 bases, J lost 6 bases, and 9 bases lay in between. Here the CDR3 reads CASSPTGNEQFF. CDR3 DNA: TGTGCCAGCAGCCCCACAGGCAATGAGCAGTTCTTC.

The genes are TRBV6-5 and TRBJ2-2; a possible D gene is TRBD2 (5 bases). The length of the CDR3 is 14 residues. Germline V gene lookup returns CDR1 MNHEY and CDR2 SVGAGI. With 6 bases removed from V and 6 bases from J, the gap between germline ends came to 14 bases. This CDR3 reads CASSLATTPGELFF. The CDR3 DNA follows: TGTGCCAGCAGCTTAGCGACCACCCCCGGGGAGCTGTTTTTT.

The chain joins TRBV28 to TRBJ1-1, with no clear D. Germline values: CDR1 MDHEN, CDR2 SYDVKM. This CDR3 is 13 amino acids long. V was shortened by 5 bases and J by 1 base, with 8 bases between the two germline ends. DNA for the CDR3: TGTGCCAGCAGTATCGGGAGGAACACTGAAGCTTTCTTT. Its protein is CASSIGRNTEAFF.

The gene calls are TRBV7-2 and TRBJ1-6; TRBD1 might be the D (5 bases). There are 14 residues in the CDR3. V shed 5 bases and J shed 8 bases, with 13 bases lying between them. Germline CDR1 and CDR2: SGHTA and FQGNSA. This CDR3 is CASSLLKGYSPLHF. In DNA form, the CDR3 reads TGTGCCAGCAGCCTATTAAAGGGGTATTCACCCCTCCACTTT.

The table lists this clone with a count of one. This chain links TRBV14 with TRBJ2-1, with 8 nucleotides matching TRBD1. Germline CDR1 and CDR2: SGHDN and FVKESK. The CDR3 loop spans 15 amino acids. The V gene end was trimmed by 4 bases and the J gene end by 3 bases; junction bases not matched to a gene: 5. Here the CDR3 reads CASSLRQGLYNEQFF. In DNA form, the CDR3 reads TGTGCCAGCAGCCTCAGACAGGGGCTCTACAATGAGCAGTTCTTC.

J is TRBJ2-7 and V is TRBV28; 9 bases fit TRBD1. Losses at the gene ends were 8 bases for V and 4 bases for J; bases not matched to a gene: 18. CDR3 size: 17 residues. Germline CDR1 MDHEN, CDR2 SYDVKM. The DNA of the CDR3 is TGTGCCAGCGGAACTCTGGGGGGACAGGGATCCCCTTACGAGCAGTACTTC. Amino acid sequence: CASGTLGGQGSPYEQYF.

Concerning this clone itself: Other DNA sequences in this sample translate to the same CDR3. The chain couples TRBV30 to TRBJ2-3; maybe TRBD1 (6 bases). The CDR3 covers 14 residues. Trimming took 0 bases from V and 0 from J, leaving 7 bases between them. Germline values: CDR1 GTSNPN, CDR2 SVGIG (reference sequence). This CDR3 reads CAWSVRGSTDTQYF. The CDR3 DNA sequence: TGTGCCTGGAGTGTTAGGGGGAGCACAGATACGCAGTATTTT.

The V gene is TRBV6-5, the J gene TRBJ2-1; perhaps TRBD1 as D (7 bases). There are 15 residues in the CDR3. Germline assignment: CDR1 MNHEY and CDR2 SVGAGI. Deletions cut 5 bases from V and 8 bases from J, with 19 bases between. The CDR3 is CASSPRQGLRDEQFF. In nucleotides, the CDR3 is TGTGCCAGCAGTCCCCGACAGGGACTTCGGGATGAGCAGTTCTTC.